The next 15 T cell receptor beta chains were all read from a single sample in a study of beta chain features in type 1 diabetes. The sequenced template was cDNA made from the entire isolated RNA. Generated by immunoSEQ multiplex PCR, the TCRdb table keeps only in-frame clones and is missing some. This sample carries approximately 23,000 clones, roughly 69% of them seen once, and the ten largest clones take over 2%. Sequenced: Tregs from blood. These TCRs come from a woman aged 40 to 50 in good health.

The CDR3: CASLPRGDPADTQYF. As DNA, the CDR3 is TGCGCCAGCCTCCCCCGGGGAGATCCGGCAGATACGCAGTATTTT. The V call is TRBV5-1, the J call TRBJ2-3, with D perhaps matching TRBD2 (5 bases). Trimming cost V 7 bases and J 4 bases, with 19 bases left between them. The CDR3 loop spans 15 amino acids. In germline, CDR1 is SGHRS, CDR2 YFSETQ. Based on the CDR3 plus reference TRBV5-1 and TRBJ2-3, the full variable domain is KAGVTQTPRYLIKTRGQQVTLSCSPISGHRSVSWYQQTPGQGLQFLFEYFSETQRNKGNFPGRFSGRQFSNSRSEMNVSTLELGDSALYLCASLPRGDPADTQYFGPGTRLTVL.

The chain couples TRBV10-3 to TRBJ2-1; maybe TRBD2 (5 bases). The CDR3 contains 13 residues. Germline V gene sequence: CDR1 ENHRY, CDR2 SYGVKD. V lost 11 bases to trimming and J lost 5 bases, with 16 bases between them. The CDR3 region is CASSTILDNEQFF. CDR3 nucleotides: TGTGCCTCTAGCACCATCCTTGACAATGAGCAGTTCTTC.

This chain joins TRBV6-6 and TRBJ2-7; D might be TRBD2 (6 bases). The CDR3 has 15 residues. V was shortened by 0 bases and J by 0 bases, with 9 bases between the two germline ends. CDR1 is MNHNY, CDR2 SVGAGI, per germline (reference sequence). The CDR3 DNA is TGTGCCAGCAGTTACTCGCGGGGATCCTCCTACGAGCAGTACTTC. It translates to CASSYSRGSSYEQYF.

As concerns this clone: Other DNA sequences of this sample code for an identical CDR3. The chain is built from TRBV6-6 and TRBJ2-1; 14 bases fit TRBD2. CDR3 length: 14 amino acids. The germline V gene has CDR1 MNHNY and CDR2 SVGAGI (reference sequence). Trimming took 7 bases from V and 10 from J; bases not matched to a gene: 6. The CDR3 DNA reads TGTGCCAGCATTAGACTAGCGGGGGGGCGGGAGCAGTTCTTC. Encoded protein: CASIRLAGGREQFF.

The rearrangement uses TRBV7-2 and TRBJ1-6, with 8 bases matching TRBD1. This CDR3 contains 14 residues. CDR1 and CDR2 from the germline V gene are SGHTA and FQGNSA. V gave up 6 bases and J gave up 8 bases; unmatched junction bases: 6. The CDR3 reads CASRFRGRDSPLHF. The CDR3, as DNA: TGTGCCAGCAGGTTCAGGGGGCGCGATTCACCCCTCCACTTT.

The chain recombines TRBV7-2 with TRBJ1-1; D remains unclear. Trimming pared 5 bases from V and 0 bases from J, leaving 10 bases between. The CDR3 covers 14 residues. CDR1 is SGHTA and CDR2 is FQGNSA in the germline V gene. This CDR3 reads CASSLNRMNTEAFF. The CDR3 coding sequence is TGTGCCAGCAGCCTAAATCGCATGAACACTGAAGCTTTCTTT.

CDR3 sequence reads: CASSPYRRPPLTGYTF. CDR3 nucleotides: TGTGCCAGCAGCCCTTACAGGCGGCCGCCTTTAACTGGCTACACCTTC. The chain has TRBV9 and TRBJ1-2, with D possibly being TRBD1 (5 bases). Trimming cost V 4 bases and J 7 bases, with 23 bases left between them. In germline, CDR1 is SGDLS, CDR2 YYNGEE. CDR3 length equals 16 residues.

The V call is TRBV7-2, the J call TRBJ2-3; D is uncertain. V was cut by 4 bases and J by 3 bases, with 11 bases left in between. CDR1 SGHTA and CDR2 FQGNSA come from the germline V gene. The CDR3 spans 14 residues. CDR3 sequence: CASSYLISTDTQYF. CDR3 in DNA: TGTGCCAGCAGCTACCTGATTAGTACAGATACGCAGTATTTT. The whole variable domain, remainder taken from reference TRBV7-2 and TRBJ2-3, is GAGVSQSPSNKVTEKGKDVELRCDPISGHTALYWYRQSLGQGLEFLIYFQGNSAPDKSGLPSDRFSAERTGGSVSTLTIQRTQQEDSAVYLCASSYLISTDTQYFGPGTRLTVL.

The chain is built from TRBV9 and TRBJ2-2, with 7 nucleotides matching TRBD1. V shed 3 bases and J 0 bases; nucleotides not matched to a gene: 8. CDR1 is SGDLS, CDR2 YYNGEE, per germline. This CDR3 spans 17 amino acids. The CDR3 region has the DNA TGTGCCAGCAGCGCCAGAGGGCAGGGGGCGAACACCGGGGAGCTGTTTTTT. Amino acids: CASSARGQGANTGELFF. The whole variable domain, filled in from reference TRBV9 and TRBJ2-2, reads DSGVTQTPKHLITATGQRVTLRCSPRSGDLSVYWYQQSLDQGLQFLIQYYNGEERAKGNILERFSAQQFPDLHSELNLSSLELGDSALYFCASSARGQGANTGELFFGEGSRLTVL.

The CDR3, as DNA: TGCGCCAGCAGCGTACGCGGGGGCCTGGATGAGCAGTTCTTC. As protein: CASSVRGGLDEQFF. This chain links TRBV5-1 with TRBJ2-1, with D maybe TRBD2 (7 bases). This CDR3 region has 14 residues. The V gene lost 4 bases and the J gene lost 8 bases, with 16 bases spanning the gap. CDR1 SGHRS and CDR2 YFSETQ come from the germline V gene.

The chain employs TRBV7-2 and TRBJ1-2; a possible D gene is TRBD1 (5 bases). This CDR3 is 13 amino acids long. Per the germline V gene, CDR1 is SGHTA and CDR2 is FQGNSA. V lost 5 bases, J lost 8 bases, and 15 bases lay in between. The CDR3 loop is CASSRAGRGGYTF. For the CDR3, the DNA is TGTGCCAGCAGCCGGGCAGGGAGGGGCGGCTACACCTTC.

V gene TRBV7-6 combines with J gene TRBJ1-6; the match to TRBD1 covers 7 bases. Germline V gene sequence: CDR1 SGHVS, CDR2 FNYEAQ. The J segment lost 13 bases and the V segment lost 4 bases, leaving 4 bases of the junction unmatched. The CDR3 sequence is 12 residues long. CDR3 residues: CASSSPRGPLHF. The DNA for the CDR3 is TGTGCCAGCAGCTCCCCCAGGGGGCCCCTCCACTTT.

The chain has TRBV7-8 and TRBJ2-1; D is undetermined. V dropped 2 bases and J dropped 4 bases, with 6 bases sitting between them. Germline CDR1 SGHVS, CDR2 FQNEAQ. The CDR3 is 13 residues long. Written as DNA, the CDR3 is TGTGCCAGCAGCTTAATGCAGTACAATGAGCAGTTCTTC. Protein product: CASSLMQYNEQFF.

The chain carries TRBV5-1 and TRBJ2-1; 9 nucleotides line up with TRBD1. The germline CDR1 and CDR2 sequences are SGHRS and YFSETQ. The V gene end was trimmed by 4 bases and the J gene end by 3 bases; junction bases not matched to a gene: 5. The CDR3 has 15 amino acids. Here the CDR3 reads CASSLTGGYYNEQFF. Written as DNA, the CDR3 is TGCGCCAGCAGCCTGACAGGGGGATACTACAATGAGCAGTTCTTC.

The CDR3 sequence: CASSPRGAVDNEQFF. CDR3 nucleotides: TGTGCCAGCAGCCCTCGCGGGGCCGTAGACAATGAGCAGTTCTTC. This chain joins TRBV14 and TRBJ2-1; tentatively, D is TRBD2 (6 bases). The CDR3 runs to 15 residues. The V and J ends lost 4 bases and 5 bases respectively, with 15 bases between them. Germline CDR1 is SGHDN and CDR2 is FVKESK.